This T cell receptor (beta chain) emerged from a study of cytomegalovirus exposure and HLA in healthy donors. Study overall: It was reported in a later analysis that the same platform had been used for the 110 or so validation repertoires as for the 550 to 750 first-cohort repertoires.

Here immunoSEQ multiplex PCR was the method, and the copy in TCRdb shows in-frame clones only, minus some. There are 120,000 to 150,000 clones in the sample; around 85% occur only once, and approximately 3% lies in the top ten. General study results and limits: The majority of TCR sequences were rare, yet some public TCRs appeared in many donors. Confirmation was obtained in vitro that a few CMV-associated chains are specific for CMV antigens.

CDR1 and CDR2 (germline): SNHLY, FYNNEI. With 8 bases clipped from V and 1 base from J, the junction kept 5 bases outside the gene matches. This CDR3 contains 14 residues. On this clone itself: Its antigen is unidentified.

The chain recombines TRBV2 with TRBJ2-7; 10 bases are shared with TRBD1. Sample: PBMCs. The sequence was obtained from a man in his late teens or twenties in good health and CMV-seronegative. As DNA, the CDR3 is TGTGCCAGCGGCCGGGACAGGGGTTCCTACGAGCAGTACTTC. Translation: CASGRDRGSYEQYF.